These 15 T cell receptor beta chains were all obtained from the same sample, sequenced in a study of T cell responses to AZD1222 COVID-19 vaccine. Clones were sequenced by immunoSEQ multiplex PCR, and TCRdb holds only the in-frame ones, with some missing. Of fewer than 200,000 clones listed, roughly nine tenths were seen once; the top ten hold around 1.6%. Sequenced material: peripheral blood, taken on day 0 of AZD1222 vaccination. These TCRs come from an adult in good health.

This chain joins TRBV5-1 and TRBJ2-3, with TRBD2 matching 7 bases. V trimming: 5 bases; J trimming: 3 bases; junction bases outside the gene matches: 6. CDR1 and CDR2 from the germline V gene are SGHRS and YFSETQ. The CDR3 consists of 14 residues. The CDR3 is CASRGRGDTDTQYF. The CDR3 DNA reads TGCGCCAGCAGGGGTCGGGGGGATACAGATACGCAGTATTTT.

The rearrangement uses TRBV3-1 (or the pseudogene TRBV3-2) and TRBJ1-5; D uncertain. The germline V gene has CDR1 LGHDT and CDR2 YNNKEL (reference sequence). The CDR3 length is 13 residues. The V and J ends lost 1 base and 6 bases respectively, with 7 bases between them. CDR3 amino acids: CASSQGWSQPQHF. The CDR3 bases are TGTGCCAGCAGCCAAGGATGGTCTCAGCCCCAGCATTTT.

The chain carries TRBV5-1 and TRBJ1-5, with 7 positions matching TRBD1. V lost 3 bases, J lost 7 bases, and 7 bases stayed unmatched. The CDR3 is made up of 14 amino acids. Germline CDR1 and CDR2: SGHRS and YFSETQ. In DNA, the CDR3 is TGCGCCAGCAGCTCGATGTCAGGGGGACAGCCCCAGCATTTT. Protein product: CASSSMSGGQPQHF.

The chain combines TRBV6-5 with TRBJ2-1; D not certain. Deletions cut 2 bases from V and 1 base from J, with 6 bases between. This CDR3 is built from 14 residues. CDR1 is MNHEY and CDR2 is SVGAGI in the germline V gene. This chain's CDR3 is CASSYVGSYNEQFF. The CDR3 region has the DNA TGTGCCAGCAGTTACGTGGGGTCCTACAATGAGCAGTTCTTC.

This clone was seen only once. V gene TRBV9 combines with J gene TRBJ2-1; D call uncertain. The CDR3 extends over 16 amino acids. Trimming stripped 0 bases from V and 0 bases from J, with 10 bases between. The V gene's germline CDR1 is SGDLS and CDR2 YYNGEE. The CDR3 DNA is TGTGCCAGCAGCGTAGGGGTCGGAAGCTCCTACAATGAGCAGTTCTTC. Amino acid sequence: CASSVGVGSSYNEQFF.

This chain connects TRBV6-5 to TRBJ2-3, with TRBD2 identical over 7 bases. The CDR3 covers 15 residues. The germline CDR1 and CDR2 sequences are MNHEY and SVGAGI. J gave up 4 bases and V 6 bases, and 10 bases lay outside the gene matches. The CDR3 DNA sequence: TGTGCCAGCAGCCCCCGGAGCGGGACCGCAGATACGCAGTATTTT. Translated: CASSPRSGTADTQYF.

The CDR3 nucleotides are TGTGCCAGCAGTTACGGTCAGGCGCAAAATTCACCCCTCCACTTT. It translates to CASSYGQAQNSPLHF. The genes are TRBV6-5 and TRBJ1-6; no definite D call. V lost 2 bases and J lost 7, with 12 bases in between. CDR3 length equals 15 residues. Germline lookup yields CDR1 MNHEY and CDR2 SVGAGI.

This chain joins TRBV3-1 (or the pseudogene TRBV3-2) and TRBJ2-1, with D hard to call. CDR3 length: 11 residues. The germline V gene encodes CDR1 LGHDT and CDR2 YNNKEL (reference sequence). V dropped 2 bases and J dropped 13 bases, with 9 bases sitting between them. The CDR3, as DNA: TGTGCCAGCAGCCAACTCGAGGCTCAGTTCTTC. Protein: CASSQLEAQFF.

The chain links TRBV28 to TRBJ2-7, with D unclear. CDR1 is MDHEN and CDR2 is SYDVKM in the germline V gene. Trimming left V 7 bases short and J 2 bases short, with 15 bases between. CDR3 length equals 14 residues. The CDR3 bases are TGTGCCAGCAAGGGCCAGGATAACGCCTACGAGCAGTACGTC. Protein sequence: CASKGQDNAYEQYV.

The chain recombines TRBV28 with TRBJ2-5; 10 bases agree with TRBD2. The germline gives CDR1 MDHEN, CDR2 SYDVKM. The CDR3 sequence is 16 residues long. Losses at the gene ends were 3 bases for V and 5 bases for J; bases not matched to a gene: 9. CDR3 nucleotides: TGTGCCAGCAGTTTCCCTAGCGGGGGACCCGGGGAGACCCAGTACTTC. Residues: CASSFPSGGPGETQYF.

The rearrangement links TRBV3-1 (or the pseudogene TRBV3-2) to TRBJ2-2; no reliable D call. The CDR3 runs 11 residues. Between the trimmed V and J ends, which lost 5 bases and 7 bases, there was a span of 5 bases. CDR1 and CDR2 (germline): LGHDT, YNNKEL (reference sequence). The CDR3 nucleotides are TGTGCCAGCAGCACGATCGGGGAGCTGTTTTTT. This translates into CASSTIGELFF.

The chain uses TRBV28 and TRBJ1-2, with D tentatively TRBD1 (5 bases). The V end was cut by 7 bases, the J end by 4 bases, with 13 bases between. Looked up from germline, CDR1 is MDHEN and CDR2 is SYDVKM. This CDR3 comprises 13 residues. The CDR3 sequence: CASTQPGTYGYTF. DNA of the CDR3: TGTGCCAGCACACAGCCGGGGACCTATGGCTACACCTTC.

This sequence joins TRBV28 and TRBJ1-1; perhaps TRBD1 as D (5 bases). V lost 2 bases, J lost 8 bases, and 15 bases lay in between. The germline gives CDR1 MDHEN, CDR2 SYDVKM. The CDR3 covers 14 residues. The CDR3 loop is CASSLGIGTAEAFF. In DNA form, the CDR3 reads TGTGCCAGCAGTTTAGGCATTGGGACGGCGGAAGCTTTCTTT.

The chain recombines TRBV3-1 (or the pseudogene TRBV3-2) with TRBJ2-3; 14 positions match TRBD2. With 1 base clipped from V and 9 bases from J, the junction kept 3 bases outside the gene matches. CDR3 length: 15 amino acids. CDR1 and CDR2 from the germline V gene are LGHDT and YNNKEL (reference sequence). CDR3 nucleotide sequence: TGTGCCAGCAGCCAAGCGGGACTAGCGGGAGCAACGCAGTATTTT. Its protein product is CASSQAGLAGATQYF.

This chain connects TRBV6-2 or TRBV6-3 to TRBJ2-1; no clear D. The V gene's germline CDR1 is MNHEY and CDR2 SVGEGT. V was trimmed by 2 bases and J by 5 bases, leaving 7 bases between them. The CDR3 runs to 13 residues. The CDR3 spells CASSYGQNNEQFF. The CDR3 DNA sequence: TGTGCCAGCAGTTACGGGCAGAACAATGAGCAGTTCTTC.